This TCR beta chain appears in the sequencing data of a study of T cells after yellow fever vaccination. This clonotype occurred many times. Between the trimmed V and J ends, which lost 3 bases and 4 bases, there was a span of 12 bases. Germline V gene lookup returns CDR1 MDHEN and CDR2 SYDVKM. The CDR3 sequence is 14 residues long. TCRdb reprocessed the 5' RACE reads via MiXCR and lists one record per CDR3 protein. In the table there are around 550,000 distinct CDR3 sequences, 19% of which are singletons. The clonotype originates from a man aged 30 to 45 who received the YFV17D yellow fever vaccine. The specimen comprised PBMCs, sampled 15 days after the yellow fever booster vaccination. The chain combines TRBV28 with TRBJ1-1; D is ambiguous. CDR3 loop: CASSLAPLATEAFF. CDR3 DNA sequence: TGTGCCAGCAGTTTGGCCCCTTTGGCCACTGAAGCTTTCTTT.